This record looks at one TCR beta chain sequence and its context. In the authors' methods: By means of reference gene primer amplification, nucleated cell counts were estimated. Produced via immunoSEQ multiplex PCR; TCRdb's table is partial and in-frame only. The DNA was the basis for D and trimming; V, J and clone size are from that table. Of around 270,000 clones in the sample, about 90% were seen once. The sample originates from a study of blood T cell repertoires in COVID-19. Study overall: Acute and convalescent COVID-19 specimens originated in the United States, Italy and Spain. PBMCs, B-cell-depleted T cells, or T cells provided the cDNA or gDNA that made up the material.

Input material: peripheral blood. The source is a woman between 45 and 60 years old with acute or convalescent COVID-19.

The CDR3 loop reads CASTSYPDRGIGYTF. The CDR3 nucleotides read TGTGCCAGCACCTCATATCCGGATAGGGGGATTGGCTACACCTTC. The rearrangement uses TRBV27 and TRBJ1-2; D is possibly TRBD1 (6 bases). V was clipped by 7 bases and J by 7 bases, with 22 bases between them. Germline loops: CDR1 MNHEY, CDR2 SMNVEV (reference sequence). The CDR3 is 15 amino acids.